This TCR beta chain was sequenced in a study of cytomegalovirus exposure and HLA in healthy donors. PCR employed 60 Vbeta and 13 Jbeta primers. Sequenced by immunoSEQ multiplex PCR; TCRdb stores in-frame clones only, minus some. This repertoire shows about 120,000 clones, about 78% found once; its top ten account for 8.2%. The CDR3 covers 10 residues. With V trimmed by 6 bases and J by 15 bases, 7 bases remained unmatched. CDR1 and CDR2 (germline): SQVTM, ANQGSEA. The sequence derives from a woman in her thirties or forties in good health and CMV-seropositive. The rearrangement uses TRBV29-1 and TRBJ2-1; 8 nucleotides line up with TRBD1. The sample taken for sequencing was PBMCs. CDR3 loop: CSVSTGALFF. Written as DNA, the CDR3 is TGCAGCGTATCGACAGGGGCCCTGTTCTTC.